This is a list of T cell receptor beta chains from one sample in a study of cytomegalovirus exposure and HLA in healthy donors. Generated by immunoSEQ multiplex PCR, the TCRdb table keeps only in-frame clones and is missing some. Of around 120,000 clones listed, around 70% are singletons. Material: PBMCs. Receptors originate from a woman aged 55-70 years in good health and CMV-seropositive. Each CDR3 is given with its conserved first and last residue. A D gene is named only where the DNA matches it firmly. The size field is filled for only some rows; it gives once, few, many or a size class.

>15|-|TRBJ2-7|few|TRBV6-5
TGTGCCAGCAGAAAACCGGGACTCTCTTGGGGGGAGCAGTACTTC
CASRKPGLSWGEQYF
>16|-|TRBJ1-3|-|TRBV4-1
TGCGCCAGCAGCCAAGTTTTTCCGGCGGGTGGAAACACCATATATTTT
CASSQVFPAGGNTIYF
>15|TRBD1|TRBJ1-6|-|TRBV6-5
TGTGCCAGCACCCAGGGGGGCAACTATAATTCACCCCTCCACTTT
CASTQGGNYNSPLHF
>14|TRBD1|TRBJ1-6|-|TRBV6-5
TGTGCCAGCAGTTACCCAGGGGGTGATTCACCCCTCCACTTT
CASSYPGGDSPLHF
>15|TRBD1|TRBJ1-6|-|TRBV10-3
TGTGCCATCAGTCCCGGACAGGCCCGTAATTCACCCCTCCACTTT
CAISPGQARNSPLHF
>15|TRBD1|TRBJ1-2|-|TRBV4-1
TGCGCCAGCAGCCAGCCGGGACAGGAAAGCTATGGCTACACCTTC
CASSQPGQESYGYTF
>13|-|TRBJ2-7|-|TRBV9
TGTGCCAGCAGCGTAGGGCAGGGGCGAGAGCAGTACTTC
CASSVGQGREQYF
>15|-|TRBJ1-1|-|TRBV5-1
TGCGCCAGCAGCTTACCGGACTCCTCGAACACTGAAGCTTTCTTT
CASSLPDSSNTEAFF
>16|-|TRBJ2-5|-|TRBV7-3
TGTGCCAGCAGCCCCGGGGACAGAGTAGGGAGGGAGACCCAGTACTTC
CASSPGDRVGRETQYF
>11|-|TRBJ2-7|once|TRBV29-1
TGCAGCGCCGGGACGGGAGACGAGCAGTACTTC
CSAGTGDEQYF
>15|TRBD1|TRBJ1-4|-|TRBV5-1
TGCGCCAGCAGCTCAGGGGGACCAACTAATGAAAAACTGTTTTTT
CASSSGGPTNEKLFF
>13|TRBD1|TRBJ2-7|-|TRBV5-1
TGCGCCAGCCCTGACAGGGTTATCTACGAGCAGTACTTC
CASPDRVIYEQYF
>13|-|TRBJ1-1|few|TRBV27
TGTGCCAGCAACGGACAGACGGCCACTGAAGCTTTCTTT
CASNGQTATEAFF
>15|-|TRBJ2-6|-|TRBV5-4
TGTGCCAGCAGCTTCCGGGGTTCTGGGGCCAACGTCCTGACTTTC
CASSFRGSGANVLTF
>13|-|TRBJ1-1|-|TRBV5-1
TGCGCCAGCGGGGAGCTATCAGGCACTGAAGCTTTCTTT
CASGELSGTEAFF
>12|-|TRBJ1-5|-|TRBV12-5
TGTGCTAGTGGGGCAGGTGGGCAGCCCCAGCATTTT
CASGAGGQPQHF
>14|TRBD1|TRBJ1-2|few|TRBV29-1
TGCAGCGTCCAACCGGGACAGGGGAGAGATGGCTACACCTTC
CSVQPGQGRDGYTF
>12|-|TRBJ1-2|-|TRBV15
TGTGCCACCAGCGCCCGAGCCTCGGGCTACACCTTC
CATSARASGYTF
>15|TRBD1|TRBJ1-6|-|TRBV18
TGTGCCAGCTCACGCGGGACAGCGGATAATTCACCCCTCCACTTT
CASSRGTADNSPLHF
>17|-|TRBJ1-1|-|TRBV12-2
TGTGCAAGTCGCTTATGTCCGGGGTTGGTCAATTTATTTGAAGCTTTCTTT
CASRLCPGLVNLFEAFF
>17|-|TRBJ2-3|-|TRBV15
TGTGCCACCAGCAGAGAGGGAGGCGGACAGGTGGGCGATACGCAGTATTTT
CATSREGGGQVGDTQYF
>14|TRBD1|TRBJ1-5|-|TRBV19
TGTGCCAGTAGTCAACAGGGGCCCAATCAGCCCCAGCATTTT
CASSQQGPNQPQHF
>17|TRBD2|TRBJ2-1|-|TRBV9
TGTGCCAGCAGCGTAGCCTCAGGACTAGCGGACTACAATGAGCAGTTCTTC
CASSVASGLADYNEQFF
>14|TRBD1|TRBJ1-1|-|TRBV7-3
TGTGCCAGCAGCTTAGACAGGGGGCAGACTGAAGCTTTCTTT
CASSLDRGQTEAFF
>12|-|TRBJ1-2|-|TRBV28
TGTGCCAGCAGTCAGATTAACTATGGCTACACCTTC
CASSQINYGYTF
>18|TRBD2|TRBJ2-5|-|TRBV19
TGTGCCAGTAGTATGGTAGCCACTAGCGGGGGACCTAAAGAGACCCAGTACTTC
CASSMVATSGGPKETQYF
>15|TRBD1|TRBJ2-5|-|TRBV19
TGTGCCAGTAGTATAGGGGGGACAGGGCGAGAGACCCAGTACTTC
CASSIGGTGRETQYF
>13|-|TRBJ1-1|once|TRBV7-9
TGTGCCAGCAGCCAGCAGGGGAACACTGAAGCTTTCTTT
CASSQQGNTEAFF
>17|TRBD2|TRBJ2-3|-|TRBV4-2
TGTGCCAGCAGCGGGACTAGCGGGGGGGCCGTAGCAGATACGCAGTATTTT
CASSGTSGGAVADTQYF
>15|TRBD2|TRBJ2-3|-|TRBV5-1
TGCGCCAGCAGCTTGGGAGCGGGGGTTGCAGATACGCAGTATTTT
CASSLGAGVADTQYF
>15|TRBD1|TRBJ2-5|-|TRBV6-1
TGTGCCAGCGGTGACGGGACAGGGTGGAGGGGGACCCAGTACTTC
CASGDGTGWRGTQYF
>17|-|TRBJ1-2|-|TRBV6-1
TGTGCCATCAGTGAATTTTTCACAGGAGATCCTAACTATGGCTACACCTTC
CAISEFFTGDPNYGYTF
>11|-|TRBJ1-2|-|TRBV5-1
TGCGCCAGCAGGAGCTACCTAGGCTACACCTTC
CASRSYLGYTF
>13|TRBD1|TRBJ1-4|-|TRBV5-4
TGTGCCAGCAGCGGGGACAGGGGTGAAAAACTGTTTTTT
CASSGDRGEKLFF
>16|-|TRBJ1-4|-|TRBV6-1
TGTGCCAGCAGTGAATGGGGTTCCGGGATCAGGGAAAAACTGTTTTTT
CASSEWGSGIREKLFF
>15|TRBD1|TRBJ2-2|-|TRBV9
TGTGCCAGCAGCGTCTGGACAGGGAACACCGGGGAGCTGTTTTTT
CASSVWTGNTGELFF
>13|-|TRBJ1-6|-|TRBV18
TGTGCCAGCTCACCAGTGGAGGATTCACCCCTCCACTTT
CASSPVEDSPLHF
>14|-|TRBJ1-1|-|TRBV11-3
TGTGCCAGCAGCTTAGGAAGCGCCTCGGGTGAAGCTTTCTTT
CASSLGSASGEAFF
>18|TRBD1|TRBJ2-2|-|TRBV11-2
TGTGCCAGCAGTCGGGACAGGGGGCGCAGAAGAAACACCGGGGAGCTGTTTTTT
CASSRDRGRRRNTGELFF
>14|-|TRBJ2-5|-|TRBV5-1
TGCGCCAGCAGCTTGGCCGTCGGCGGGGAGACCCAGTACTTC
CASSLAVGGETQYF
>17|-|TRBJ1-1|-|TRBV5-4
TGTGCCAGCAGCCCGGACGCCCGACCGCCCCGGGGCACTGAAGCTTTCTTT
CASSPDARPPRGTEAFF
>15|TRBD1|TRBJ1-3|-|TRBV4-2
TGTGCCAGCAGCGACCGGGACAGTCCTGGAAACACCATATATTTT
CASSDRDSPGNTIYF
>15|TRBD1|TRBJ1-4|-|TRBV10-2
TGCGCCAGCAGTGAAGGGACAGACTATAATGAAAAACTGTTTTTT
CASSEGTDYNEKLFF
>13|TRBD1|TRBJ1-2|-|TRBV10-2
TGCGCCAGTAAGCTACAGGGGGCTAATGGCTACACCTTC
CASKLQGANGYTF
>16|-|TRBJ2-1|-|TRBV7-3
TGTGCCAGCAGCCCAGAACTCGCGGTGTTGTACAATGAGCAGTTCTTC
CASSPELAVLYNEQFF
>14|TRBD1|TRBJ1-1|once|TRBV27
TGTGCCAGCAGTTCCAGGACAGGGAACACTGAAGCTTTCTTT
CASSSRTGNTEAFF